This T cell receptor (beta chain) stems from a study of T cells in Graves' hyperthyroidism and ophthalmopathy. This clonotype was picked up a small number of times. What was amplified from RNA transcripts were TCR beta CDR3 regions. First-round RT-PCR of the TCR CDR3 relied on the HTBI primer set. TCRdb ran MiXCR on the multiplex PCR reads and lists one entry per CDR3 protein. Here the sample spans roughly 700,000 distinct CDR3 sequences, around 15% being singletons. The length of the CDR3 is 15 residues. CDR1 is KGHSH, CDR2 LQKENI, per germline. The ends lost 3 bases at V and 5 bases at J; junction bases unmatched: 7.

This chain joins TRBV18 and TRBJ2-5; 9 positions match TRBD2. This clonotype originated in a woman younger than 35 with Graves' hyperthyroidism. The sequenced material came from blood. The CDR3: CASSPRAGGDETQYF. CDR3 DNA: TGTGCCAGCTCACCCAGAGCGGGAGGTGATGAGACCCAGTACTTC. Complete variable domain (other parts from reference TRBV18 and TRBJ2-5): NAGVMQNPRHLVRRRGQEARLRCSPMKGHSHVYWYRQLPEEGLKFMVYLQKENIIDESGMPKERFSAEFPKEGPSILRIQQVVRGDSAAYFCASSPRAGGDETQYFGPGTRLLVL.